Given below is one T cell receptor beta chain in context. Antigen specificity is unknown. A CD45RA-negative memory subset and a CD45RA+ naive subset were separated from the CD4+ cells. This record belongs to a study of shared clonotypes between healthy human individuals. Whole-study findings and limits: Lower generation probabilities were found for non-shared clonotypes than for those shared by all four donors. Researchers found naive subsets generally carried larger estimated richness than memory subsets. Shared clonotypes: approximately 5.3% naive CD4, about 4% naive CD8, about 2.4% memory CD4, roughly 0.4% memory CD8.

The germline gives CDR1 MDHEN, CDR2 SYDVKM. V lost 7 bases to trimming and J lost 6 bases; unmatched junction nucleotides: 5. CDR3 length equals 12 residues. The data were produced by immunoSEQ multiplex PCR, yet TCRdb's version contains in-frame clones alone and is incomplete. The table includes under 200,000 clones, over 85% detected once. The clonotype was recovered from a woman between 25 and 40 years old in good health. The chain is built from TRBV28 and TRBJ1-2; 7 bases match TRBD1. The sample was naive CD4+ T cells sorted from blood. Subset of the sample: CD45RA+ positively selected. CDR3 sequence reads: CASNQGEDGYTF. Written as DNA, the CDR3 is TGTGCCAGCAACCAGGGGGAGGATGGCTACACCTTC.